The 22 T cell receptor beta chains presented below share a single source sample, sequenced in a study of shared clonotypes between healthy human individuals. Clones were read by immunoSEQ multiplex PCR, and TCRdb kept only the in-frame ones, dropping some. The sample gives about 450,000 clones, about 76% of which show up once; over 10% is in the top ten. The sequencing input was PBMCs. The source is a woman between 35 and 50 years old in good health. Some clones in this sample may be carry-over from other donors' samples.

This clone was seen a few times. CDR3 nucleotide sequence: TGTGCCAGCAGCTTAAGATTCGTGGGGAGGGGCACAGATACGCAGTATTTT. Amino acids: CASSLRFVGRGTDTQYF. J is TRBJ2-3 and V is TRBV7-3, with 7 bases fitting TRBD2. The V segment lost 1 base and the J segment 1 base; nucleotides outside the gene matches: 8. The CDR3 covers 17 residues. Germline lookup yields CDR1 SGHTA and CDR2 FQGTGA.

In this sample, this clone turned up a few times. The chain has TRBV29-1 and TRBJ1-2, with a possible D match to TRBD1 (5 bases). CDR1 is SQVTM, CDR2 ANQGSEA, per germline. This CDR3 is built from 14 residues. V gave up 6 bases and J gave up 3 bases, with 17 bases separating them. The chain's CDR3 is CSVGGPNRDYGYTF. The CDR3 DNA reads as TGCAGCGTGGGGGGTCCTAACCGGGACTATGGCTACACCTTC.

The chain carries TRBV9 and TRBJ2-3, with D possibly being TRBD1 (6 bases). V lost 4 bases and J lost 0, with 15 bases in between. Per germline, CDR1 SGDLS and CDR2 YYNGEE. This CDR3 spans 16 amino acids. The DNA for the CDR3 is TGTGCCAGCAGCCCACATCAGGGGCGAAGCACAGATACGCAGTATTTT. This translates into CASSPHQGRSTDTQYF.

This chain's CDR3 is CASSRDSAGSPLHF. In nucleotides, the CDR3 is TGTGCCAGCTCACGAGATTCCGCAGGATCACCCCTCCACTTT. The chain uses TRBV18 and TRBJ1-6; D remains ambiguous. Germline assignment: CDR1 KGHSH and CDR2 LQKENI. The CDR3 has 14 residues. Trimming shortened V by 4 bases and J by 10 bases, and 14 bases separated the two germline ends. Full variable domain (outside the CDR3, taken from reference TRBV18 and TRBJ1-6): NAGVMQNPRHLVRRRGQEARLRCSPMKGHSHVYWYRQLPEEGLKFMVYLQKENIIDESGMPKERFSAEFPKEGPSILRIQQVVRGDSAAYFCASSRDSAGSPLHFGNGTRLTVT.

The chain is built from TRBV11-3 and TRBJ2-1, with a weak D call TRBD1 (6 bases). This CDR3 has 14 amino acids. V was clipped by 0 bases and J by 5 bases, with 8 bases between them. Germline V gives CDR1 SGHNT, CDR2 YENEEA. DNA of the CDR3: TGTGCCAGCAGCTTAGATGGACAGAACAATGAGCAGTTCTTC. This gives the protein CASSLDGQNNEQFF. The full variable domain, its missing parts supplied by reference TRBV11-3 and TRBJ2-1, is EAGVVQSPRYKIIEKKQPVAFWCNPISGHNTLYWYLQNLGQGPELLIRYENEEAVDDSQLPKDRFSAERLKGVDSTLKIQPAELGDSAVYLCASSLDGQNNEQFFGPGTRLTVL.

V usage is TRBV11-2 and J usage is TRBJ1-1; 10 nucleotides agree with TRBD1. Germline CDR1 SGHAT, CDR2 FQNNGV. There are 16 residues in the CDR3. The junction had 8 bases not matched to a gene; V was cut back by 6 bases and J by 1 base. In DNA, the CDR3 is TGTGCCAGCAGAGGAGGGACAGGGGCGAGGAACACTGAAGCTTTCTTT. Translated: CASRGGTGARNTEAFF.

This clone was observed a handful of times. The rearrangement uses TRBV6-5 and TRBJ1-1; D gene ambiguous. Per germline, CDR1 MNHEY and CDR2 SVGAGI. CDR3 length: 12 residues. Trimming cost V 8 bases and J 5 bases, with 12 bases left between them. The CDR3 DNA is TGTGCCAGCCTTCTCGGGGTAACTGAAGCTTTCTTT. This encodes CASLLGVTEAFF.

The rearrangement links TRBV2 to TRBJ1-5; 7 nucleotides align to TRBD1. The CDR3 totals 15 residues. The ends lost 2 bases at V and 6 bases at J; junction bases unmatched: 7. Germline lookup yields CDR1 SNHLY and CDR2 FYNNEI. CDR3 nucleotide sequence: TGTGCCAGCAGTGAATTCGACAGGGATGGTCAGCCCCAGCATTTT. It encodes CASSEFDRDGQPQHF.

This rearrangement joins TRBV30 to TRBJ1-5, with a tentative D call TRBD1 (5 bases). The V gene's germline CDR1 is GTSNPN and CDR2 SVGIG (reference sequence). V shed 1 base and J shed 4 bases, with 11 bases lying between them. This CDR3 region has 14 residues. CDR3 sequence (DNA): TGTGCCTGGAGTGCCGGGGGAGGAAATCAGCCCCAGCATTTT. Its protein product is CAWSAGGGNQPQHF.

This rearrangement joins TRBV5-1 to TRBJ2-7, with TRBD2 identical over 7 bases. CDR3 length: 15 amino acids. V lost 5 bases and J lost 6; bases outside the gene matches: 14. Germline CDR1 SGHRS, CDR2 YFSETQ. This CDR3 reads CASRPIAGGEVEQYF. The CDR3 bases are TGCGCCAGCAGACCTATAGCGGGCGGGGAGGTCGAGCAGTACTTC.

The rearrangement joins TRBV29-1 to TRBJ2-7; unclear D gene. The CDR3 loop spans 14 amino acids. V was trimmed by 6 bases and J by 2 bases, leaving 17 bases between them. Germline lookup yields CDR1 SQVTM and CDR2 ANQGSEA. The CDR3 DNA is TGCAGCGTCGCCGGATACCCCCGAGCCTACGAGCAGTACTTC. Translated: CSVAGYPRAYEQYF.

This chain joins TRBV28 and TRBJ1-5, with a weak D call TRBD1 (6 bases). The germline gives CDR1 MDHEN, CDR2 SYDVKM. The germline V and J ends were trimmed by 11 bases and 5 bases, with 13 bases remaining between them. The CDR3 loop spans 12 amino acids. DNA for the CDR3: TGTGCCCATAAAGAGGGGGATCAGCCCCAGCATTTT. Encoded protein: CAHKEGDQPQHF.

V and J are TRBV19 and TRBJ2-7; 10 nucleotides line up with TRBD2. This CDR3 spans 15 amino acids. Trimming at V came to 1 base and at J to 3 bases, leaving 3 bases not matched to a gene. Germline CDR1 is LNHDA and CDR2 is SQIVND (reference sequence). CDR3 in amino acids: CASSIAASGSYEQYF. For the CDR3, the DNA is TGTGCCAGTAGTATAGCGGCTAGCGGGAGCTACGAGCAGTACTTC. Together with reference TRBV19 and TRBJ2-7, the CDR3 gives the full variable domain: DGGITQSPKYLFRKEGQNVTLSCEQNLNHDAMYWYRQDPGQGLRLIYYSQIVNDFQKGDIAEGYSVSREKKESFPLTVTSAQKNPTAFYLCASSIAASGSYEQYFGPGTRLTVT.

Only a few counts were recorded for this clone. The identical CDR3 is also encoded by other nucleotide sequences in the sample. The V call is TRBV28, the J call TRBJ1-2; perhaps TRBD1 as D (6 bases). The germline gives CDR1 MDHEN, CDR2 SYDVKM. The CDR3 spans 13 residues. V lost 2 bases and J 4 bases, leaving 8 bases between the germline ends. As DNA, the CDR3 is TGTGCCAGCAGTTTAGGACAGATCTATGGCTACACCTTC. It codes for CASSLGQIYGYTF.

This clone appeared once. CDR3: CASSLRTPQETQYF. The DNA of the CDR3 is TGCGCCAGCAGCTTACGGACCCCCCAAGAGACCCAGTACTTC. J is TRBJ2-5 and V is TRBV5-1; the D is unclear. V lost 2 bases and J 1 base, leaving 9 bases between the germline ends. Germline lookup yields CDR1 SGHRS and CDR2 YFSETQ. This CDR3 is 14 amino acids long.

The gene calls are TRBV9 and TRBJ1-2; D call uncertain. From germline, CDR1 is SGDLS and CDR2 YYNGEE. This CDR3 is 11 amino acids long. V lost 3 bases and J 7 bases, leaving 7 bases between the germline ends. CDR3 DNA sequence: TGTGCCAGCAGCGCTCCCGGTGGCTACACCTTC. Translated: CASSAPGGYTF. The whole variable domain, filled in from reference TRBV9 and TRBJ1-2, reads DSGVTQTPKHLITATGQRVTLRCSPRSGDLSVYWYQQSLDQGLQFLIQYYNGEERAKGNILERFSAQQFPDLHSELNLSSLELGDSALYFCASSAPGGYTFGSGTRLTVV.

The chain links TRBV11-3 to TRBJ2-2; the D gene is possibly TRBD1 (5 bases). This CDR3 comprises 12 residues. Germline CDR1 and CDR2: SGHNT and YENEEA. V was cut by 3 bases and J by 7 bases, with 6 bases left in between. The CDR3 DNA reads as TGTGCCAGCAGCTTCAGGGACGGGGAGCTGTTTTTT. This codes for CASSFRDGELFF.

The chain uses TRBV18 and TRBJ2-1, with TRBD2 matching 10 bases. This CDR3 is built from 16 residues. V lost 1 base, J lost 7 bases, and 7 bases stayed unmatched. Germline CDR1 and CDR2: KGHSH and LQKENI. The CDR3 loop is CASSPLSSGSWNEQFF. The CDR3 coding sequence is TGTGCCAGCTCACCACTGTCTAGCGGGAGTTGGAATGAGCAGTTCTTC.

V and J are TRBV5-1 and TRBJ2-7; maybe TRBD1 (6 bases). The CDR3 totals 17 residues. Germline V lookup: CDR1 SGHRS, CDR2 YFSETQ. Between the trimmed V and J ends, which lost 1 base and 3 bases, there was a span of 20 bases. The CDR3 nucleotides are TGCGCCAGCAGCTTGCGTTCGATATCGCAGACAGGCTACGAGCAGTACTTC. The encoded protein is CASSLRSISQTGYEQYF.

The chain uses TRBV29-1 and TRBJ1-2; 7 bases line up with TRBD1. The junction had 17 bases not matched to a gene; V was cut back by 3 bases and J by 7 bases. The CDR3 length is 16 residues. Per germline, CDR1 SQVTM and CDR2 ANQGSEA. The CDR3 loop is CSVDPTGQTSRPGYTF. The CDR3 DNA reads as TGCAGCGTTGATCCCACGGGACAGACAAGTAGGCCTGGCTACACCTTC.

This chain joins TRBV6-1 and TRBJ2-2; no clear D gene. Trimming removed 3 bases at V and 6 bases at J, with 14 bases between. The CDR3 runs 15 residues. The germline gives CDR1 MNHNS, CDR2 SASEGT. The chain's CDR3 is CASSDPVSSAGELFF. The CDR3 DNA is TGTGCCAGCAGTGACCCGGTCAGCTCCGCCGGGGAGCTGTTTTTT.

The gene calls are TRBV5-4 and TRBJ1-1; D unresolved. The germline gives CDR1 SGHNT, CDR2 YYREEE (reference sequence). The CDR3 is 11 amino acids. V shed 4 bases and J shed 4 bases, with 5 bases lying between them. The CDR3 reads CASSDGTEAFF. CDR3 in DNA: TGTGCCAGCAGCGACGGCACTGAAGCTTTCTTT.